The TCR beta chain described here comes from a study of cytomegalovirus exposure and HLA in healthy donors. Whole-study findings and limits: A later analysis, which compared TCR beta chains of equal frequency, found the HLA-associated ones more clonally expanded.

The PCR had 60 Vbeta and 13 Jbeta primers. Clones were read by immunoSEQ multiplex PCR, and TCRdb kept only the in-frame ones, dropping some. The repertoire includes approximately 130,000 clones, around 72% of them detected once, and roughly 9% sits in the top ten. CDR1 and CDR2 from the germline V gene are SGHTA and FQGNSA. The CDR3 consists of 14 residues. V was pared by 1 base and J by 4 bases, with 9 bases between. This clone has more than one count but fewer than ten. Antigen: not known. The clonotype originates from a woman aged 45-59 years in good health and CMV-seropositive. Sequencing was performed on PBMCs. This chain joins TRBV7-2 and TRBJ2-3; possibly TRBD2 for D (6 bases). The CDR3 nucleotides read TGTGCCAGCAGCTTAGGGGGAGGTGCAGATACGCAGTATTTT. Its translation is CASSLGGGADTQYF.